The 9 T cell receptor beta chains below come from one sample, sequenced in a study of blood T cell repertoires in COVID-19. TCRdb's table, derived via immunoSEQ multiplex PCR, lists solely in-frame clones and lacks some. This sample has about 180,000 clones, with approximately 82% found just once. Sequences were obtained from PBMCs or T cells enriched from blood (not recorded which). These receptors came from a man over 45 who had recovered from COVID-19.

As regards this clone: Other nucleotide sequences from this sample produce the same CDR3. V and J are TRBV28 and TRBJ1-5; D might be TRBD1 (5 bases). The V gene lost 6 bases and the J gene lost 4 bases, with 7 bases spanning the gap. CDR3 length equals 12 residues. Germline V gives CDR1 MDHEN, CDR2 SYDVKM. CDR3 loop: CASRQGNQPQHF. The DNA for the CDR3 is TGTGCCAGCAGGCAGGGAAATCAGCCCCAGCATTTT. Drawing the rest from reference TRBV28 and TRBJ1-5, the complete variable domain is DVKVTQSSRYLVKRTGEKVFLECVQDMDHENMFWYRQDPGLGLRLIYFSYDVKMKEKGDIPEGYSVSREKKERFSLILESASTNQTSMYLCASRQGNQPQHFGDGTRLSIL.

The chain carries TRBV3-1 (or the pseudogene TRBV3-2) and TRBJ2-7; TRBD2 might be the D (7 bases). With 8 bases removed from V and 5 bases from J, the gap between germline ends came to 19 bases. The CDR3 is 14 amino acids. Per germline, CDR1 LGHDT and CDR2 YNNKEL (reference sequence). The CDR3 reads CASRVGQGRDEQYF. The CDR3, as DNA: TGTGCCAGCCGTGTGGGGCAGGGGAGGGACGAGCAGTACTTC.

V gene TRBV29-1 combines with J gene TRBJ1-3; 11 bases agree with TRBD1. This CDR3 has 13 residues. Trimming removed 5 bases from V and 4 bases from J; junction bases left unmatched: 1. CDR1 and CDR2 (germline): SQVTM, ANQGSEA. Here the CDR3 DNA reads TGCAGCGTTCGGGACAGGGGGGGAAACACCATATATTTT. As protein: CSVRDRGGNTIYF. Combining the CDR3 with reference TRBV29-1 and TRBJ1-3 gives the whole variable domain SAVISQKPSRDICQRGTSLTIQCQVDSQVTMMFWYRQQPGQSLTLIATANQGSEATYESGFVIDKFPISRPNLTFSTLTVSNMSPEDSSIYLCSVRDRGGNTIYFGEGSWLTVV.

J is TRBJ2-1 and V is TRBV15; TRBD2 agrees at 8 bases. This CDR3 contains 14 residues. Per the germline V gene, CDR1 is LNHNV and CDR2 is YYDKDF (reference sequence). V dropped 1 base and J dropped 10; count of bases not matched to a gene: 6. The CDR3 DNA reads as TGTGCCACCAGCAGAGCCAGCGGGGGTCCGGAGCAGTTCTTC. As protein: CATSRASGGPEQFF.

The chain uses TRBV6-2 or TRBV6-3 and TRBJ1-3; D is unresolved. The V gene lost 0 bases and the J gene lost 3 bases, with 6 bases spanning the gap. From germline, CDR1 is MNHEY and CDR2 SVGEGT. The CDR3 has 14 residues. The CDR3 is CASSYSTFGNTIYF. In nucleotides, the CDR3 is TGTGCCAGCAGTTACTCAACTTTTGGAAACACCATATATTTT.

The chain carries TRBV3-1 (or the pseudogene TRBV3-2) and TRBJ1-2, with no clear D. V lost 0 bases to trimming and J lost 5 bases, with 22 bases between them. Germline-derived CDR1 and CDR2 are LGHDT and YNNKEL (reference sequence). The CDR3 is made up of 18 amino acids. The CDR3 sequence is CASSQDGEGSRRTYGYTF. The DNA for the CDR3 is TGTGCCAGCAGCCAAGACGGAGAAGGGTCGCGGAGGACGTATGGCTACACCTTC.

The chain combines TRBV29-1 with TRBJ1-1, with D uncertain. The CDR3 is 13 amino acids. Germline values: CDR1 SQVTM, CDR2 ANQGSEA. Trimming removed 4 bases from V and 1 base from J, with 10 bases in between. In nucleotides, the CDR3 is TGCAGCGTTGCTCAGGTGGGGAACACTGAAGCTTTCTTT. Protein: CSVAQVGNTEAFF.

The V call is TRBV10-3, the J call TRBJ2-1; maybe TRBD2 (5 bases). V shed 10 bases and J shed 6 bases, with 16 bases lying between them. Germline lookup yields CDR1 ENHRY and CDR2 SYGVKD. CDR3 size: 13 residues. DNA of the CDR3: TGTGCCACAGTTGAGGGCCAAAGCAATGAGCAGTTCTTC. This sequence encodes CATVEGQSNEQFF.

The chain recombines TRBV5-4 with TRBJ2-7; perhaps TRBD1 as D (8 bases). Looked up from germline, CDR1 is SGHNT and CDR2 is YYREEE (reference sequence). The V end lost 4 bases, the J end lost 5 bases, and 16 bases lay between the germline ends. The CDR3 has 14 residues. The CDR3 coding sequence is TGTGCCAGCAGCCGGGGAGGGACAGGTAACGAGCAGTACTTC. Translating it yields CASSRGGTGNEQYF.